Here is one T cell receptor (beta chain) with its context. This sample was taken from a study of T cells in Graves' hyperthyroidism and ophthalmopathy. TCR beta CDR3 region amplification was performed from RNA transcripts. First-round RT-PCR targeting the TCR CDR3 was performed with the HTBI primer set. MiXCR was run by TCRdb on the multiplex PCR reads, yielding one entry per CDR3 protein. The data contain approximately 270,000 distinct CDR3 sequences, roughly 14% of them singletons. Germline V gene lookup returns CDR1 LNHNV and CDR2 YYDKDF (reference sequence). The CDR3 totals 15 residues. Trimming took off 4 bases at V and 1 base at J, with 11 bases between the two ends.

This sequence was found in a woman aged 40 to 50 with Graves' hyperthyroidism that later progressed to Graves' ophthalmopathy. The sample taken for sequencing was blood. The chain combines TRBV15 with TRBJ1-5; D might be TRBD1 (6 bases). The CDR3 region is CATSKLTGSNQPQHF. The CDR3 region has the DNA TGTGCCACCAGCAAGCTAACAGGGAGCAATCAGCCCCAGCATTTT.